The 3 T cell receptor beta chains below were found in one sample sequenced in a study of blood T cell repertoires in COVID-19. The assay was immunoSEQ multiplex PCR, and TCRdb's table has in-frame clones only and misses some. The sample consists of some 130,000 clones, around 89% of them appearing once. The sequencing input was peripheral blood. These receptors were taken from a man in his fifties or sixties with active or convalescent COVID-19.

The genes are TRBV6-4 and TRBJ2-6; 7 bases match TRBD1. CDR3 length: 15 amino acids. Trimming took 4 bases from V and 4 from J; bases not matched to a gene: 4. Per the germline V gene, CDR1 is MRHNA and CDR2 is SNTAGT. In DNA form, the CDR3 reads TGTGCCAGCAGTGCCGACAGGGCAGGGGCCAACGTCCTGACTTTC. It encodes CASSADRAGANVLTF.

V usage is TRBV15 and J usage is TRBJ1-5; no clear D gene. Germline V CDR1 and CDR2: LNHNV, YYDKDF (reference sequence). This CDR3 region has 18 residues. Between the trimmed V and J ends, which lost 0 bases and 0 bases, there was a span of 15 bases. CDR3 nucleotide sequence: TGTGCCACCAGCAGAGATCTGGGGAAGAGGGCTAGCAATCAGCCCCAGCATTTT. The encoded protein is CATSRDLGKRASNQPQHF.

Here the CDR3 DNA reads TGTGCCAGCAGCGCCCGCGGGACTATTAGCACAGATACGCAGTATTTT. It codes for CASSARGTISTDTQYF. V and J are TRBV9 and TRBJ2-3; 7 bases are a match to TRBD2. CDR1 and CDR2 (germline): SGDLS, YYNGEE. This CDR3 is built from 16 residues. The J segment lost 0 bases and the V segment lost 3 bases, leaving 7 bases of the junction unmatched.